This TCR beta chain originates from a study of T cell changes during pregnancy in multiple sclerosis (dated by TCRdb to between 2018 and 2020). Context from the whole study: Changes in the T cell repertoire over the course of pregnancy were examined in this study in women with multiple sclerosis.

Taken from cysteine to phenylalanine, the CDR3 has 13 residues. Only the CDR3 DNA is retained, 39 bases long and in frame from the first base. Trimming removed 10 bases from V and 0 bases from J, leaving 12 bases between the germline ends. CDR1 and CDR2 are read off the germline V gene as MNHEY and SVGAGI. Libraries were built with the immunoSEQ multiplex PCR assay. The immuneACCESS repertoire file appears here via TCRdb, limited to in-frame rearrangements. These files lack a portion of the clones; in checked studies, under half of the deficit traces to unresolved V genes, and the cause of the others is not known. The sample profile shows roughly 84,000 clones; just over 90% of them were found once. The top ten constitute approximately 1.3% of the sample. Concerning this clone: The clone's antigen remains unknown. No base qualities exist here, and no much larger clone lies one base off it.

The receptor's source is a female donor in good health, enrolled as a control in a pregnancy study. This chain joins TRBV6-5 to TRBJ1-2; TRBD1 is perhaps the D gene, given 6 matching bases. Material: peripheral blood, obtained in the third trimester of pregnancy. The CDR3 region: CATSRGANYGYTF. The DNA sequence is TGTGCCACATCCAGGGGAGCTAACTATGGCTACACCTTC.